This is a list of T cell receptor beta chains from one sample in a study of T cell clonotyping in hematopoietic cell transplantation. Sequencing used immunoSEQ multiplex PCR; TCRdb keeps in-frame clones, though not all of them. Of about 9,300 clones listed, 84% are singletons. Sample: PBMCs, taken at the time of graft-versus-host disease after allogeneic stem cell transplant. The receptors come from a male patient in his sixties or seventies who had an allogeneic stem cell transplant from an unrelated donor, so the T cells may come from the graft donor. Some clones in this sample may be carry-over from other donors' samples. Both conserved end residues are part of each CDR3. The D gene is left open where the match is weak. Size is stated for part of the rows, as once, few or many counts, or as a class when the clone is expanded.

clone_size	d_call	v_call	j_call	cdr3_aa	cdr3_nt
once	.	TRBV6-4	TRBJ2-5	CARRFGRGQETQYF	TGTGCCCGCAGGTTCGGGCGGGGACAAGAGACCCAGTACTTC
few	.	TRBV4-2	TRBJ1-3	CASSPEGNTIYF	TGTGCCAGCAGCCCGGAGGGAAACACCATATATTTT
once	.	TRBV18	TRBJ2-7	CASSPLPYEQYF	TGTGCCAGCTCACCACTCCCCTACGAGCAGTACTTC
.	.	TRBV5-1	TRBJ1-6	CASSLGQMDSPLHF	TGCGCCAGCAGCTTGGGGCAGATGGACTCACCCCTCCACTTT
.	.	TRBV7-9	TRBJ2-7	CASSLNYEQYF	TGTGCCAGCAGCCTCAACTACGAGCAGTACTTC
.	TRBD1	TRBV7-6	TRBJ1-2	CASSLSDRGHGYTF	TGTGCCAGCAGCTTATCGGACAGGGGTCACGGCTACACCTTC
.	.	TRBV4-2	TRBJ1-2	CASSQELRQGYGYTF	TGTGCCAGCAGCCAAGAACTCCGGCAGGGCTATGGCTACACCTTC
once	TRBD1	TRBV29-1	TRBJ1-2	CSDSGTGHGYTF	TGCAGCGACTCCGGGACAGGGCATGGCTACACCTTC
few	.	TRBV7-8	TRBJ1-1	CASSPGQGKNTEAFF	TGTGCCAGCAGCCCCGGCCAGGGGAAGAACACTGAAGCTTTCTTT
.	.	TRBV25-1	TRBJ1-1	CASSPGTEAFF	TGTGCCAGCAGTCCGGGTACTGAAGCTTTCTTT
.	TRBD1	TRBV4-2	TRBJ1-2	CASSQEYSGTGFSGYTF	TGTGCCAGCAGCCAAGAATATTCAGGGACAGGGTTCTCTGGCTACACCTTC
once	.	TRBV29-1	TRBJ1-3	CSVEGTGQPSGNTIYF	TGCAGCGTTGAAGGGACCGGACAGCCCTCTGGAAACACCATATATTTT
.	.	TRBV9	TRBJ1-4	CASSVVGGKLFF	TGTGCCAGCAGCGTAGTCGGGGGGAAACTGTTTTTT
.	.	TRBV7-8	TRBJ2-5	CASSPGLKETQYF	TGTGCCAGCAGCCCCGGACTAAAAGAGACCCAGTACTTC
once	.	TRBV29-1	TRBJ2-7	CSVEWGLDYEQYF	TGCAGCGTTGAATGGGGTCTGGATTACGAGCAGTACTTC
.	TRBD2	TRBV27	TRBJ2-2	CASRNSGKNTGELFF	TGTGCCAGCAGGAATAGCGGGAAGAACACCGGGGAGCTGTTTTTT